Presented here are 4 T cell receptor beta chains from one specimen sequenced in a study of blood T cell repertoires in COVID-19. The assay was immunoSEQ multiplex PCR, and TCRdb's table has in-frame clones only and misses some. The table has about 300,000 clones, 70% to 90% seen once. Sequenced material: PBMCs or T cells enriched from blood (not recorded which). The receptors stem from a man aged 30 to 45 who had recovered from COVID-19.

Remarks on this clone: The junction differs from germline at one of its ends, possibly a read error. The rearrangement joins TRBV13 to TRBJ1-2, with TRBD1 as a possible D gene (6 bases). The CDR3 contains 15 residues. Looked up from germline, CDR1 is PRHDT and CDR2 is FYEKMQ (reference sequence). For the CDR3, the DNA is TGTGCCAGCAGCGTAGGTTCTACAGGGATCTATGGCTACACCTTC. It encodes CASSVGSTGIYGYTF.

In its sample, this clone was seen a few times. The chain's CDR3 is CASKQGFAFF. The CDR3 nucleotides read TGTGCCAGCAAACAGGGGTTTGCTTTCTTT. This rearrangement joins TRBV28 to TRBJ1-1, with 7 bases fitting TRBD1. Trimming removed 7 bases from V and 11 bases from J; junction bases left unmatched: 4. Per germline, CDR1 MDHEN and CDR2 SYDVKM. The CDR3 covers 10 residues. The full variable domain, in which reference TRBV28 and TRBJ1-1 provide the parts outside the CDR3, is DVKVTQSSRYLVKRTGEKVFLECVQDMDHENMFWYRQDPGLGLRLIYFSYDVKMKEKGDIPEGYSVSREKKERFSLILESASTNQTSMYLCASKQGFAFFGQGTRLTVV.

The V call is TRBV28, the J call TRBJ2-6; no firm D call. Trimming removed 2 bases from V and 2 bases from J, with 13 bases in between. From germline, CDR1 is MDHEN and CDR2 SYDVKM. This CDR3 contains 17 residues. The CDR3 spells CASSLLSSNAGANVLTF. Written as DNA, the CDR3 is TGTGCCAGCAGTTTACTTAGCAGTAACGCTGGGGCCAACGTCCTGACTTTC. The variable domain in full, completed from reference TRBV28 and TRBJ2-6, reads DVKVTQSSRYLVKRTGEKVFLECVQDMDHENMFWYRQDPGLGLRLIYFSYDVKMKEKGDIPEGYSVSREKKERFSLILESASTNQTSMYLCASSLLSSNAGANVLTFGAGSRLTVL.

V gene TRBV7-9 combines with J gene TRBJ1-6; possibly TRBD1 for D (5 bases). V shed 3 bases and J shed 8 bases, with 11 bases lying between them. The CDR3 contains 14 residues. Germline-derived CDR1 and CDR2 are SEHNR and FQNEAQ (reference sequence). CDR3 nucleotide sequence: TGTGCCAGCAGCTTGGGGGGTGCCGATTCACCCCTCCACTTT. Protein sequence: CASSLGGADSPLHF.